The clone carrying this T cell receptor beta chain came up many times. The data are from a study of Graves' ophthalmopathy and Graves' hyperthyroidism. The TCR beta CDR3 regions underwent amplification from RNA transcripts. The workflow started with a first-round RT-PCR run with HTBI primers and then moved on to a second-round multiplex PCR. TCRdb independently ran MiXCR on the multiplex PCR reads; one entry per CDR3 protein. The data show a few hundred thousand distinct CDR3 sequences, about a sixth seen once. CDR3 length: 12 residues. V trimming: 5 bases; J trimming: 7 bases; junction bases outside the gene matches: 4. CDR1 and CDR2 (germline): SEHNR, FQNEAQ (reference sequence).

The TCR was taken from an adult man with Graves' ophthalmopathy. Sequencing was done on a sample of peripheral blood. The chain carries TRBV7-9 and TRBJ2-5; 7 nucleotides match TRBD1. The CDR3 sequence is CASSLPGGTQYF. Here the CDR3 DNA reads TGTGCCAGCAGCCTCCCAGGGGGGACCCAGTACTTC.